These 29 T cell receptor beta chains were all obtained from the same sample, sequenced in a study of chemoradiotherapy in HPV16-positive cancers. TCRdb's copy holds only in-frame clones and misses some; the assay was immunoSEQ multiplex PCR. The data hold approximately 5,500 clones, with 65% to 85% observed a single time. The sequenced sample was tumor tissue, obtained from a patient who underwent chemoradiotherapy. These receptors were taken from a human donor with HPV-associated anogenital cancer.

The V gene is TRBV4-1, the J gene TRBJ1-4; 8 positions agree with TRBD1. CDR1 is MGHRA and CDR2 is YSYEKL in the germline V gene. V lost 0 bases to trimming and J lost 4 bases; unmatched junction nucleotides: 7. This CDR3 has 17 residues. The DNA of the CDR3 is TGCGCCAGCAGCCAAGACCGGTCCGGGACAGGTAATGAAAAACTGTTTTTT. Translation gives CASSQDRSGTGNEKLFF.

This clone occurred a few times. The rearrangement uses TRBV2 and TRBJ1-6; D call uncertain. V shed 0 bases and J shed 10 bases, with 4 bases lying between them. Germline V lookup: CDR1 SNHLY, CDR2 FYNNEI. This CDR3 is built from 12 residues. The CDR3 bases are TGTGCCAGCAGTGAAGCTGAGTCACCCCTCCACTTT. It yields the protein CASSEAESPLHF.

The V and J genes are TRBV13 and TRBJ2-2; D gene uncertain. Looked up from germline, CDR1 is PRHDT and CDR2 is FYEKMQ (reference sequence). Trimming took off 6 bases at V and 3 bases at J, with 11 bases between the two ends. The CDR3 is 14 amino acids. The CDR3 coding sequence is TGTGCCAGCAGTTCCCGGGCCTACACCGGGGAGCTGTTTTTT. Its protein is CASSSRAYTGELFF.

V and J are TRBV11-2 and TRBJ1-2; 9 nucleotides line up with TRBD1. The CDR3 sequence is 19 residues long. Germline V gives CDR1 SGHAT, CDR2 FQNNGV. Unmatched junction bases numbered 16, after V lost 5 bases and J lost 0 bases. As DNA, the CDR3 is TGTGCCAGCAGCCCAAGTTGGGAGTACCGGGACAGGGCTAACTATGGCTACACCTTC. It is translated as CASSPSWEYRDRANYGYTF.

By its share, this clone is medium-sized. The CDR3 region has the DNA TGTGCCAGCTCACCAGGTACCATGGGGTACGAGCAGTACTTC. Its protein is CASSPGTMGYEQYF. The J gene is TRBJ2-7, the V gene TRBV18; no reliable D call. The CDR3 extends over 14 amino acids. Germline assignment: CDR1 KGHSH and CDR2 LQKENI. Trimming took off 2 bases at V and 4 bases at J, with 12 bases between the two ends. Combining the CDR3 with reference TRBV18 and TRBJ2-7 gives the whole variable domain NAGVMQNPRHLVRRRGQEARLRCSPMKGHSHVYWYRQLPEEGLKFMVYLQKENIIDESGMPKERFSAEFPKEGPSILRIQQVVRGDSAAYFCASSPGTMGYEQYFGPGTRLTVT.

The chain is built from TRBV4-1 and TRBJ1-1; 7 nucleotides match TRBD1. J gave up 8 bases and V 2 bases, and 14 bases lay outside the gene matches. Germline CDR1 and CDR2: MGHRA and YSYEKL. The CDR3 is 16 amino acids. The CDR3 bases are TGCGCCAGCAGCCAACATAGAATCCGGGACAGCATAGAAGCTTTCTTT. It is translated as CASSQHRIRDSIEAFF.

This chain links TRBV28 with TRBJ2-7, with D uncertain. V lost 9 bases and J 7 bases, leaving 16 bases between the germline ends. The length of the CDR3 is 12 residues. Germline V lookup: CDR1 MDHEN, CDR2 SYDVKM. The CDR3: CASERTSREQYF. CDR3 DNA sequence: TGTGCCAGTGAAAGGACCTCGAGGGAGCAGTACTTC.

The J gene is TRBJ1-2, the V gene TRBV5-1, with unresolved D. The CDR3 contains 15 residues. Germline loops: CDR1 SGHRS, CDR2 YFSETQ. Trimming removed 0 bases at V and 2 bases at J, with 11 bases between. The CDR3 sequence is CASSLDGGSNYGYTF. CDR3 in DNA: TGCGCCAGCAGCTTGGATGGAGGGAGCAACTATGGCTACACCTTC.

Only one count was recorded for this clone. The rearrangement uses TRBV5-8 and TRBJ2-7; TRBD1 matches 7 bases. The germline gives CDR1 SGHTS, CDR2 YDEGEE. This CDR3 has 14 residues. Germline trimming cut 2 bases from V and 3 bases from J; bases unmatched to any gene: 5. The CDR3 sequence: CASSLKGQFYEQYF. CDR3 DNA sequence: TGTGCCAGCAGCTTAAAGGGACAGTTCTACGAGCAGTACTTC.

This chain uses TRBV14 with TRBJ2-1; 9 positions match TRBD2. Germline V gene lookup returns CDR1 SGHDN and CDR2 FVKESK. The CDR3 sequence is 17 residues long. V shed 4 bases, J shed 4 bases, and the junction held 11 bases outside the gene matches. The CDR3 is CASSPGGLAGTYNEQFF. The CDR3 nucleotides read TGTGCCAGCAGCCCAGGTGGGCTAGCGGGGACTTACAATGAGCAGTTCTTC.

In DNA, the CDR3 is TGTGCCAGAAGCTCAAGGGACAGTAATTCACCCCTCCACTTT. Translated: CARSSRDSNSPLHF. V is TRBV5-3 and J is TRBJ1-6, with 7 bases aligning to TRBD1. TRBV5-3 is an open reading frame, and its role is uncertain. Unmatched junction bases numbered 3, after V lost 3 bases and J lost 6 bases. The length of the CDR3 is 14 residues.

This chain uses TRBV2 with TRBJ2-5, with 12 bases matching TRBD2. In germline, CDR1 is SNHLY, CDR2 FYNNEI. The CDR3 spans 17 residues. V was clipped by 5 bases and J by 5 bases; unmatched bases: 12. The CDR3 reads CASSFRGLAGGRETQYF. The CDR3 DNA reads TGTGCCAGCAGTTTCAGGGGACTAGCGGGCGGGCGGGAGACCCAGTACTTC. The whole variable domain, filled in from reference TRBV2 and TRBJ2-5, reads EPEVTQTPSHQVTQMGQEVILRCVPISNHLYFYWYRQILGQKVEFLVSFYNNEISEKSEIFDDQFSVERPDGSNFTLKIRSTKLEDSAMYFCASSFRGLAGGRETQYFGPGTRLLVL.

The chain couples TRBV7-9 to TRBJ2-2, with D tentatively TRBD2 (7 bases). Trimming stripped 2 bases from V and 4 bases from J, with 14 bases between. Germline V gene data show CDR1 as SEHNR and CDR2 as FQNEAQ (reference sequence). CDR3 length: 16 residues. CDR3 nucleotides: TGTGCCAGCAGCTTAATATGGGGGGGCCCCACCGGGGAGCTGTTTTTT. Amino acid sequence: CASSLIWGGPTGELFF.

The chain is built from TRBV18 and TRBJ1-2; 9 bases fit TRBD1. V shed 3 bases and J 4 bases; nucleotides not matched to a gene: 3. The CDR3 sequence is 14 residues long. CDR1 and CDR2 (germline): KGHSH, LQKENI. The CDR3 coding sequence is TGTGCCAGCTCACCTGGACAGGGGAGCTATGGCTACACCTTC. Amino acids: CASSPGQGSYGYTF.

This rearrangement joins TRBV10-1 to TRBJ2-6; 8 bases fit TRBD1. Germline V CDR1 and CDR2: WNHNN, SYGVQD (reference sequence). The trim removed 8 bases at V and 4 bases at J, leaving 7 bases unmatched. The CDR3 totals 15 residues. CDR3 DNA sequence: TGCGCCAGCCCGACAGGGGAGGCCGGGGCCAACGTCCTGACTTTC. It codes for CASPTGEAGANVLTF.

Only one count was recorded for this clone. This chain links TRBV7-3 with TRBJ2-5; D unclear. Trimming stripped 4 bases from V and 0 bases from J, with 3 bases between. This CDR3 has 12 residues. Germline lookup yields CDR1 SGHTA and CDR2 FQGTGA. This CDR3 is CASSSDQETQYF. The CDR3 nucleotides are TGTGCCAGCAGCTCGGACCAAGAGACCCAGTACTTC.

The chain joins TRBV7-2 to TRBJ2-3; D might be TRBD2 (6 bases). Germline V gives CDR1 SGHTA, CDR2 FQGNSA. With 4 bases removed from V and 5 bases from J, the gap between germline ends came to 19 bases. This CDR3 spans 16 amino acids. The CDR3 nucleotides read TGTGCCAGCAGCTCCGTTAGTCGCGGGACCCTAGATACGCAGTATTTT. This translates into CASSSVSRGTLDTQYF.

The chain combines TRBV5-1 with TRBJ1-4, with a weak D call TRBD1 (5 bases). CDR3 size: 16 residues. With 2 bases removed from V and 0 bases from J, the gap between germline ends came to 11 bases. Looked up from germline, CDR1 is SGHRS and CDR2 is YFSETQ. The CDR3 reads CASSFGGFSTNEKLFF. In nucleotides, the CDR3 is TGCGCCAGCAGCTTTGGGGGGTTTTCAACTAATGAAAAACTGTTTTTT.

The table lists this clone with a few counts. V usage is TRBV2 and J usage is TRBJ1-6; unclear D gene. From germline, CDR1 is SNHLY and CDR2 FYNNEI. This CDR3 is 13 amino acids long. The ends were cut back, 8 bases at V and 10 bases at J, with 15 bases in the middle. CDR3 nucleotide sequence: TGTGCCAGCGCAGGTGCTGTATCATCACCCCTCCACTTT. Its translation: CASAGAVSSPLHF.

The J gene is TRBJ2-7, the V gene TRBV6-5; the match to TRBD2 covers 13 bases. The CDR3 extends over 15 amino acids. Germline V gene data show CDR1 as MNHEY and CDR2 as SVGAGI. V shed 6 bases, J shed 7 bases, and the junction held 9 bases outside the gene matches. CDR3 coding DNA: TGTGCCAGCAGCCCTCCGGGACTAGCGGGGTCAGAGCAGTACTTC. Its translation: CASSPPGLAGSEQYF.

Comment on this clone: At one end, the junction sequence differs from germline, possibly due to a read error. The V and J genes are TRBV7-6 and TRBJ1-2, with 7 bases lining up with TRBD1. The germline V gene encodes CDR1 SGHVS and CDR2 FNYEAQ. The length of the CDR3 is 11 residues. The CDR3 region is CASSLGTDLTF. CDR3 nucleotide sequence: TGTGCCAGCAGCTTGGGGACAGACTTAACTTTC.

The genes are TRBV13 and TRBJ1-1, with a possible D match to TRBD1 (6 bases). The CDR3 totals 15 residues. Trimming cost V 3 bases and J 1 base, with 12 bases left between them. From germline, CDR1 is PRHDT and CDR2 FYEKMQ (reference sequence). CDR3: CASSFDGRGNTEAFF. As DNA, the CDR3 is TGTGCCAGCAGCTTTGACGGCAGGGGGAACACTGAAGCTTTCTTT.

This rearrangement joins TRBV19 to TRBJ1-1, with a weak D call TRBD1 (5 bases). Germline loops: CDR1 LNHDA, CDR2 SQIVND (reference sequence). The V end lost 3 bases, the J end lost 0 bases, and 29 bases lay between the germline ends. This CDR3 contains 21 residues. The CDR3: CASSIAGGYGAIGDMNTEAFF. Here the CDR3 DNA reads TGTGCCAGTAGTATTGCTGGGGGGTACGGAGCCATTGGGGATATGAACACTGAAGCTTTCTTT. Combining the CDR3 with reference TRBV19 and TRBJ1-1 gives the whole variable domain DGGITQSPKYLFRKEGQNVTLSCEQNLNHDAMYWYRQDPGQGLRLIYYSQIVNDFQKGDIAEGYSVSREKKESFPLTVTSAQKNPTAFYLCASSIAGGYGAIGDMNTEAFFGQGTRLTVV.

V usage is TRBV19 and J usage is TRBJ2-2; 8 bases are a match to TRBD1. Germline trimming cut 7 bases from V and 5 bases from J; bases unmatched to any gene: 12. Germline V gene sequence: CDR1 LNHDA, CDR2 SQIVND (reference sequence). This CDR3 contains 16 residues. CDR3 nucleotide sequence: TGTGCCAGTACCCCCGGTGCAGGGGGCCGAACCGGGGAGCTGTTTTTT. It translates to CASTPGAGGRTGELFF.

This chain joins TRBV5-4 and TRBJ2-1; no definite D call. Germline V gives CDR1 SGHNT, CDR2 YYREEE (reference sequence). The CDR3 contains 14 residues. Trimming removed 3 bases at V and 6 bases at J, with 13 bases between. CDR3 residues: CASSSVDQGNEQFF. The CDR3 DNA is TGTGCCAGCAGCTCGGTGGACCAAGGCAATGAGCAGTTCTTC.

This clone came up once. The V and J genes are TRBV7-3 and TRBJ2-3; 12 bases match TRBD2. The CDR3 is 17 amino acids. The ends lost 2 bases at V and 2 bases at J; junction bases unmatched: 5. CDR1 and CDR2 from the germline V gene are SGHTA and FQGTGA. The CDR3 DNA reads TGTGCCAGCAGCTTATTCTCTAGCGGGGGGGTCACAGATACGCAGTATTTT. This encodes CASSLFSSGGVTDTQYF.

The J gene is TRBJ1-1, the V gene TRBV4-1; a weak D match, TRBD1 (5 bases). V was pared by 3 bases and J by 0 bases, with 11 bases between. CDR3 length: 15 amino acids. Per germline, CDR1 MGHRA and CDR2 YSYEKL. This chain's CDR3 is CASSQATALNTEAFF. CDR3 nucleotides: TGCGCCAGCAGCCAGGCGACAGCCTTGAACACTGAAGCTTTCTTT.

V usage is TRBV6-5 and J usage is TRBJ2-3; D ambiguous. This CDR3 contains 13 residues. The germline CDR1 and CDR2 sequences are MNHEY and SVGAGI. The V end lost 4 bases, the J end lost 2 bases, and 7 bases lay between the germline ends. The CDR3 DNA reads as TGTGCCAGCAGTTTCGGTTCCACAGATACGCAGTATTTT. Encoded protein: CASSFGSTDTQYF.

V gene TRBV11-2 combines with J gene TRBJ2-5; the D gene is possibly TRBD2 (5 bases). The V and J ends lost 6 bases and 2 bases respectively, with 10 bases between them. The germline V gene encodes CDR1 SGHAT and CDR2 FQNNGV. This CDR3 region has 13 residues. CDR3 residues: CASSRRTQETQYF. The CDR3 DNA reads as TGTGCCAGCAGTCGCCGGACTCAAGAGACCCAGTACTTC.